This T cell receptor (beta chain) was sequenced in a study of tumor-infiltrating lymphocytes in primary liver carcinoma. Unsorted whole blood yielded the blood RNA, and germline DNA was also extracted. Germline loops: CDR1 SGHAT, CDR2 FQNNGV. Trimming shortened V by 3 bases and J by 4 bases, and 19 bases separated the two germline ends. The length of the CDR3 is 17 residues. Starting from 500 ng of total RNA, TCR beta cDNA was produced with a primer in the constant region. Slightly modified ARM-PCR served as the procedure for the TCR beta libraries. These libraries came from three rounds of nested multiplex PCR. A C-beta reverse primer was combined with TRBV1-TRBV30 forward primers in the first two PCR rounds, and each round had approximately 9 cycles. In TCRdb, the multiplex PCR reads were re-called with MiXCR into one record per CDR3 protein. Of about 300,000 distinct CDR3 sequences listed, roughly 60% are singletons.

The receptor was isolated from a man in his forties or fifties with primary liver carcinoma and hepatitis B virus infection. Input material: peripheral blood. The chain combines TRBV11-2 with TRBJ2-1, with a weak D call TRBD2 (8 bases). The CDR3 reads CASSFPGRGRKYNEQFF. The CDR3 nucleotides read TGTGCCAGCAGCTTTCCCGGGAGGGGGCGAAAGTACAATGAGCAGTTCTTC.